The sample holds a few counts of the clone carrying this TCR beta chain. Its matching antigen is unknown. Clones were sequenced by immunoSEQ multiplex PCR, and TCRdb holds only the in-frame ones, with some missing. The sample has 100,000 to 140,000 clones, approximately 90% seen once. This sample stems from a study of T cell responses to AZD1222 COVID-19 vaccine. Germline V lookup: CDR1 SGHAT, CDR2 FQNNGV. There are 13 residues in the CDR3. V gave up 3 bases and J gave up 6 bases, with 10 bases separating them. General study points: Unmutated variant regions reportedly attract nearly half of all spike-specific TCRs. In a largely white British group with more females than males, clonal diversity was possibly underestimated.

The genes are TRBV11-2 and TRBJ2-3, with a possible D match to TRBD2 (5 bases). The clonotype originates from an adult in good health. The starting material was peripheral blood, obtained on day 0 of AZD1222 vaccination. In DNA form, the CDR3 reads TGTGCCAGCAGCTTTTGGACTCGTGATACGCAGTATTTT. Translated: CASSFWTRDTQYF. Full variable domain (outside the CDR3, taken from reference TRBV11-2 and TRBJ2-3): EAGVAQSPRYKIIEKRQSVAFWCNPISGHATLYWYQQILGQGPKLLIQFQNNGVVDDSQLPKDRFSAERLKGVDSTLKIQPAKLEDSAVYLCASSFWTRDTQYFGPGTRLTVL.